What follows are 4 T cell receptor beta chains derived from one specimen sequenced in a study of OX40 agonist ivuxolimab in advanced cancers. Generated by immunoSEQ multiplex PCR, the TCRdb table keeps only in-frame clones and is missing some. Seen here are around 79,000 clones, 92% observed once, and the top ten hold roughly 10%. The sample here was CD4+ or CD8+ T cells sorted from blood, taken in a trial of the OX40 agonist ivuxolimab. The receptors shown here come from an adult with an advanced solid tumor such as melanoma, head and neck, liver or kidney cancer.

The count of this clone is one. The chain employs TRBV9 and TRBJ2-1, with 9 bases that match TRBD2. V lost 0 bases, J lost 1 base, and 2 bases stayed unmatched. Germline V lookup: CDR1 SGDLS, CDR2 YYNGEE. The CDR3 is 16 residues long. The CDR3 is CASSVEGLASYNEQFF. CDR3 coding DNA: TGTGCCAGCAGCGTAGAGGGACTAGCTTCCTACAATGAGCAGTTCTTC. The whole variable domain, filled in from reference TRBV9 and TRBJ2-1, reads DSGVTQTPKHLITATGQRVTLRCSPRSGDLSVYWYQQSLDQGLQFLIQYYNGEERAKGNILERFSAQQFPDLHSELNLSSLELGDSALYFCASSVEGLASYNEQFFGPGTRLTVL.

This clone was seen once. This chain uses TRBV5-6 with TRBJ1-2; D might be TRBD1 (5 bases). CDR3 length: 15 residues. V was trimmed by 0 bases and J by 4 bases, leaving 13 bases between them. Germline V gene sequence: CDR1 SGHDT, CDR2 YYEEEE. In nucleotides, the CDR3 is TGTGCCAGCAGCTTGGGGGCGGGGGTCCGCTATGGCTACACCTTC. It yields the protein CASSLGAGVRYGYTF. Complete variable domain (other parts from reference TRBV5-6 and TRBJ1-2): DAGVTQSPTHLIKTRGQQVTLRCSPKSGHDTVSWYQQALGQGPQFIFQYYEEEERQRGNFPDRFSGHQFPNYSSELNVNALLLGDSALYLCASSLGAGVRYGYTFGSGTRLTVV.

This clone was found once. The chain joins TRBV5-4 to TRBJ2-5, with TRBD1 matching over 8 bases. From germline, CDR1 is SGHNT and CDR2 YYREEE (reference sequence). There are 14 residues in the CDR3. Trimming at V came to 2 bases and at J to 5 bases, leaving 5 bases not matched to a gene. The CDR3 bases are TGTGCCAGCAGCTTTGACAGGGGAGGCGAGACCCAGTACTTC. Amino acids: CASSFDRGGETQYF.

This chain connects TRBV10-3 to TRBJ2-2; tentatively, D is TRBD2 (6 bases). Germline CDR1 reads ENHRY; CDR2 reads SYGVKD. The CDR3 contains 16 residues. V dropped 7 bases and J dropped 1 base, with 16 bases sitting between them. This chain's CDR3 is CAIMEESGRNTGELFF. Here the CDR3 DNA reads TGTGCCATCATGGAGGAAAGCGGGCGGAACACCGGGGAGCTGTTTTTT.